This T cell receptor beta chain was identified in a study of spatial heterogeneity in lung cancer. The wider study: Where present, follow-up PBMC were sequenced a median of about two years after resection. Sequences of the beta chain were consistently detected in greater numbers than alpha-chain sequences.

Each CDR3 protein is one row after TCRdb ran MiXCR on the 5' RACE reads. The sample has approximately 11,000 distinct CDR3 sequences, around 9.1% seen once. Indicated time point: blood at routine non-recurrence follow-up after resection. This clonotype was picked up many times. The ends lost 5 bases at V and 2 bases at J; junction bases unmatched: 5. This CDR3 region has 15 residues. Germline assignment: CDR1 SGHTA and CDR2 FQGNSA. The chain uses TRBV7-2 and TRBJ2-3, with 9 bases fitting TRBD2. The sample here was PBMCs, taken at follow-up. The receptor's source is a female donor with early-stage non-small cell lung cancer. The CDR3 reads CASSVLAGPTDTQYF. CDR3 in DNA: TGTGCCAGCAGCGTACTAGCGGGCCCCACAGATACGCAGTATTTT.